This TCR beta chain was found in a study of cytomegalovirus exposure and HLA in healthy donors. Whole-study results and caveats: Confirmation was obtained in vitro that a few CMV-associated chains are specific for CMV antigens. Within a later analysis, the majority of CMV-associated TCR beta chains appeared HLA-restricted. CMV serostatus was the sole immune exposure data available. In a later analysis, TCR beta V- and J-gene trimming showed a link to a missense DCLRE1C variant.

This clone was detected only a few times. Its antigen is not known. PCR used 60 Vbeta primers and 13 Jbeta primers. The method was immunoSEQ multiplex PCR; TCRdb's version includes in-frame clones alone and lacks a portion of them. The table has approximately 150,000 clones, 60% to 80% seen once. Trimming took off 4 bases at V and 10 bases at J, with 11 bases between the two ends. Germline V lookup: CDR1 SNHLY, CDR2 FYNNEI. This CDR3 comprises 12 residues. The origin of this receptor is a male donor in good health and CMV-seronegative. The chain joins TRBV2 to TRBJ2-1, with D hard to call. Sequencing used PBMCs. CDR3 amino acids: CASSAGPLEQFF. The CDR3 nucleotides are TGTGCCAGCAGTGCAGGTCCCCTCGAGCAGTTCTTC. The full variable domain, its missing parts supplied by reference TRBV2 and TRBJ2-1, is EPEVTQTPSHQVTQMGQEVILRCVPISNHLYFYWYRQILGQKVEFLVSFYNNEISEKSEIFDDQFSVERPDGSNFTLKIRSTKLEDSAMYFCASSAGPLEQFFGPGTRLTVL.